This TCR beta chain was sequenced for a study of CD8 T cells in ankylosing spondylitis (dated by TCRdb to the late 2010s). Notes on the research overall: The study set out to find disease-linked TCR variants by profiling T cell receptor beta repertoires in ankylosing spondylitis patients and healthy donors. In total, the full study cohort was made up of nearly 110 healthy donors and 20 to 25 ankylosing spondylitis patients. Samples of peripheral blood were taken, and for ankylosing spondylitis patients, synovial fluid was collected as well.

General conclusions and limits of the study: Significant enrichment of the disease-linked clones was reported in matched synovial fluid samples from ankylosing spondylitis patients. In peripheral blood, the disease-linked clones were found at relatively low frequencies and had a CD8+ phenotype. Some motif variants were previously reported in synovial fluid and blood of reactive arthritis patients, suggesting common disease-initiation mechanisms. Blood from ankylosing spondylitis patients appeared to be characterized by a TCR beta motif made up of under 10 highly homologous amino acid variants.

Trimming costs V 10 bases and J 5 bases, and their ends lie 8 bases apart. In the germline V gene, CDR1 corresponds to MGHDK and CDR2 to SYGVNS. Including the terminal cysteine and phenylalanine, the CDR3 comprises 10 residues. The read is trimmed to its CDR3 DNA, 30 bases read in frame from base 1. The sample holds a few counts of this clonotype. Its specific antigen is unknown. Qualities for individual bases were not recorded, and no much larger clone is one base off. The run used an Illumina HiSeq 2500. TCR beta libraries were prepared by quantitative 5'-RACE with molecular barcodes. Per the authors' processing: A new computational method based on a probabilistic model of VDJ rearrangement was used to identify disease-linked TCR variants. TCRdb took the public reads, trimmed them with fastp at Q25, ran MiXCR for clone calling and kept in-frame beta chains. Rows are combined by CDR3 protein, so each entry shows the most common genes and DNA. The V and J calls were not made by the authors but by TCRdb's processing. For this sample there are around 770,000 distinct CDR3 sequences; around 17% appear just once. Of the sample, over 15% is held by the ten largest clones.

The source of this sequence is a male donor with ankylosing spondylitis. The chain is assembled from TRBV25-1 and TRBJ2-5; the D gene is possibly TRBD1, with 7 bases matching. Sample: blood, either unsorted or a sorted T cell fraction (not recorded which). The DNA is TGTGCCACAGGGGGGGAGACCCAGTACTTC. Its amino acids are CATGGETQYF. Reference TRBV25-1 and TRBJ2-5 proteins supply the regions before and after the CDR3; the full variable domain is: EADIYQTPRYLVIGTGKKITLECSQTMGHDKMYWYQQDPGMELHLIHYSYGVNSTEKGDLSSESTVSRIRTEHFPLTLESARPSHTSQYLCATGGETQYFGPGTRLLVL.